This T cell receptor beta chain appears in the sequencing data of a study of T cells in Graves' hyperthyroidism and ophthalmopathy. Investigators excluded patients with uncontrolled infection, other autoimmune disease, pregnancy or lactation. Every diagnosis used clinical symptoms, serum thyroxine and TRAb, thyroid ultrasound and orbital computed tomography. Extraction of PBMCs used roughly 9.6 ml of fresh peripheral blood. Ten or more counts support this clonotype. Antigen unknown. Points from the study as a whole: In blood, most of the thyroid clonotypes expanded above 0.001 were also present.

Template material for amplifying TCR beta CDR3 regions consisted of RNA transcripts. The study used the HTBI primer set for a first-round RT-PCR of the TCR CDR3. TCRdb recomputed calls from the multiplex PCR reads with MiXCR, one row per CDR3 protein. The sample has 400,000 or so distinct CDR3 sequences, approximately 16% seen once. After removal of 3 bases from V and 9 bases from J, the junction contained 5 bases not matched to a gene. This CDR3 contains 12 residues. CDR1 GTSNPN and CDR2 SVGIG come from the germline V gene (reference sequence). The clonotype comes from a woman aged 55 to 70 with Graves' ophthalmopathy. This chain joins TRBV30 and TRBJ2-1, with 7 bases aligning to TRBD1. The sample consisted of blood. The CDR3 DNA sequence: TGTGCCTGGAGCCCCAGGGGGATTGAGCAGTTCTTC. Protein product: CAWSPRGIEQFF.